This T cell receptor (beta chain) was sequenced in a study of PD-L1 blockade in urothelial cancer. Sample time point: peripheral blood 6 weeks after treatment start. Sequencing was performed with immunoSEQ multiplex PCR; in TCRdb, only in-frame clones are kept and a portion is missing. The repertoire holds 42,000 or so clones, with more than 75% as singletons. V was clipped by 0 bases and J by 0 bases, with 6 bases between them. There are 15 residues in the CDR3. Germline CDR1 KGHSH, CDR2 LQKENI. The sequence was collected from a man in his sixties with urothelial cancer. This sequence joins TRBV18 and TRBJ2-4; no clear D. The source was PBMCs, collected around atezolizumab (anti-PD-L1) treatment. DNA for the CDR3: TGTGCCAGCTCACCACCTAGTGTAGCCAAAAACATTCAGTACTTC. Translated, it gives CASSPPSVAKNIQYF. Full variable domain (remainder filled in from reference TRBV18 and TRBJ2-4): NAGVMQNPRHLVRRRGQEARLRCSPMKGHSHVYWYRQLPEEGLKFMVYLQKENIIDESGMPKERFSAEFPKEGPSILRIQQVVRGDSAAYFCASSPPSVAKNIQYFGAGTRLSVL.